This T cell receptor beta chain was sequenced for a study of T-cell memory formation after mild COVID-19. This clonotype was seen a handful of times. V lost 8 bases and J 9 bases, leaving 8 bases between the germline ends. CDR1 and CDR2 (germline): SGHAT, FQNNGV. The CDR3 sequence is 10 residues long. A single record per CDR3 protein comes from TCRdb applying MiXCR to the 5' RACE reads. The table lists under 300,000 distinct CDR3 sequences, roughly 17% of them singletons. Input material: PBMCs or a T cell subset sorted from them (not recorded which). The sequence came from a man aged 18-30 years who had mild COVID-19 (a few samples of this study predate the infection). Cell type and time point are not known. This chain uses TRBV11-2 with TRBJ2-1; D is possibly TRBD1 (5 bases). The CDR3 region has the DNA TGTGCCAGCGGGGCAGGTGAGCAGTTCTTC. Translation: CASGAGEQFF.